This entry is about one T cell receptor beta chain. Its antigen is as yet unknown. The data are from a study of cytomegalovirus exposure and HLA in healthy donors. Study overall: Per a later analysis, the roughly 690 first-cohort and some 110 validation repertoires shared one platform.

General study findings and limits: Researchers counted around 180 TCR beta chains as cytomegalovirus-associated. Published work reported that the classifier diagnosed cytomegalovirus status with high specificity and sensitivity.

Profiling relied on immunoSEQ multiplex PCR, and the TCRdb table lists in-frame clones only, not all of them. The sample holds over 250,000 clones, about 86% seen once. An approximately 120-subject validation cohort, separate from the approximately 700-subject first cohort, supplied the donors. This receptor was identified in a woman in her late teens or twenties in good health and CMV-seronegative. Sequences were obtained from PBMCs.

CDR3 in amino acids: CASSVLTGLTGDTIYF. The CDR3 nucleotides are TGTGCCAGCAGCGTACTAACAGGCTTAACGGGGGACACCATATATTTT. The rearrangement uses TRBV9 and TRBJ1-3, with a weak D call TRBD1 (5 bases). Per germline, CDR1 SGDLS and CDR2 YYNGEE. V was pared by 1 base and J by 8 bases, with 19 bases between. The CDR3 runs to 16 residues.